A selection of T cell receptor beta chains follows, all from one sample in a study of T cell responses to AZD1222 COVID-19 vaccine. TCRdb keeps only in-frame clones here, not all; method: immunoSEQ multiplex PCR. The sample contains about 100,000 clones, about 85% of which appear only once. The starting material was peripheral blood, obtained on day 0 of AZD1222 vaccination. The receptors derive from an adult in good health. Both conserved end residues are part of each CDR3. The D gene is left open where the match is weak. Clone size is not always given. Where it is, it says once, few, many or a class for expanded clones.

j_call clone_size d_call v_call cdr3_aa cdr3_nt
TRBJ1-6 - - TRBV27 CASSLKFGSPLHF TGTGCCAGCAGTCTTAAGTTTGGCTCACCCCTCCACTTT
TRBJ1-6 - - TRBV30 CAWLAPGTSDNSPLHF TGTGCCTGGTTAGCTCCCGGGACATCAGATAATTCACCCCTCCACTTT
TRBJ2-1 - TRBD1 TRBV4-3 CASSQASRGTGALNEQFF TGCGCCAGCAGCCAAGCTTCTCGAGGGACAGGGGCTCTCAATGAGCAGTTCTTC
TRBJ2-1 few - TRBV30 CAWSEGLRGEQFF TGTGCCTGGAGCGAGGGGCTACGAGGTGAGCAGTTCTTC
TRBJ1-1 - - TRBV12-1 CASSTPGEAIKNTEAFF TGTGCCAGCAGCACCCCAGGTGAGGCGATCAAAAACACTGAAGCTTTCTTT
TRBJ1-2 - - TRBV27 CASISQNYGYTF TGTGCCAGCATAAGCCAGAACTATGGCTACACCTTC
TRBJ2-3 - TRBD1 TRBV10-3 CAISRQQGNTQYF TGTGCCATCAGCCGACAACAGGGGAATACGCAGTATTTT
TRBJ1-2 few - TRBV21-1 CANPRQEMSGYTF TGTGCCAACCCGAGACAGGAAATGAGCGGCTACACCTTC
TRBJ2-5 - TRBD2 TRBV28 CASRPLANQETQYF TGTGCCAGCAGACCACTAGCGAATCAAGAGACCCAGTACTTC
TRBJ2-7 - TRBD1 TRBV5-6 CASSWTGGYEQYF TGTGCCAGCAGCTGGACAGGGGGCTACGAGCAGTACTTC
TRBJ2-5 - - TRBV21-1 CASSKDEAQPFRETQYF TGTGCCAGCAGCAAAGATGAGGCCCAGCCCTTTCGGGAGACCCAGTACTTC
TRBJ1-4 - - TRBV4-3 CASSPTSQRSANEKLFF TGCGCCAGCAGCCCTACCTCACAGCGATCCGCTAATGAAAAACTGTTTTTT
TRBJ1-2 - - TRBV5-5 CASSLTAGAGYGYTF TGTGCCAGCAGCTTGACGGCAGGCGCGGGATATGGCTACACCTTC
TRBJ1-6 - TRBD1 TRBV7-9 CASSEGQGPYNSPLHF TGTGCCAGCAGCGAGGGACAGGGTCCCTATAATTCACCCCTCCACTTT
TRBJ2-7 - - TRBV7-2 CAEAGEGTGQYEQYF TGTGCCGAGGCAGGGGAAGGAACAGGCCAATACGAGCAGTACTTC
TRBJ2-2 once - TRBV7-3 CASSLGGIRAGELFF TGTGCCAGCAGCTTAGGTGGAATCAGGGCCGGGGAGCTGTTTTTT
TRBJ2-7 - - TRBV27 CASSSGLWSYEQYF TGTGCCAGCAGTTCAGGACTATGGTCCTACGAGCAGTACTTC
TRBJ1-4 - - TRBV7-8 CASSSYYRSRGEKLFF TGTGCCAGCAGCTCGTACTACAGGTCCAGAGGTGAAAAACTGTTTTTT
TRBJ1-2 - - TRBV2 CASEGTYGYTF TGTGCCAGCGAGGGAACGTATGGCTACACCTTC
TRBJ2-3 - - TRBV28 CASSLPGEDTQYF TGTGCCAGCAGTCTCCCCGGGGAAGATACGCAGTATTTT